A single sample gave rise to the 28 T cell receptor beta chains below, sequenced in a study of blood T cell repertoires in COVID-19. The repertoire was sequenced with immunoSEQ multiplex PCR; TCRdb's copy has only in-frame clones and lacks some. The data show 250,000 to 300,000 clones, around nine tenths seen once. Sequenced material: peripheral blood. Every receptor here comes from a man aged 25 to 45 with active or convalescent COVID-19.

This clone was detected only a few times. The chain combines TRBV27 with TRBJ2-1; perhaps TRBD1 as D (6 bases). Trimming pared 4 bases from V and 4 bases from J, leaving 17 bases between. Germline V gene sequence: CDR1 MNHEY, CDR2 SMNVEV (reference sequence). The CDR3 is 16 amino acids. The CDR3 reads CASSSDPGTTYNEQFF. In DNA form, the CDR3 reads TGTGCCAGCAGTTCCGACCCTGGGACAACTTACAATGAGCAGTTCTTC.

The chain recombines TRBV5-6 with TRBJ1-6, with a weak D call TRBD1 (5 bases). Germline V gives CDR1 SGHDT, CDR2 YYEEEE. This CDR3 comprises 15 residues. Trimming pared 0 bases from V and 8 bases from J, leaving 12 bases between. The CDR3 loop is CASSLAGRVDSPLHF. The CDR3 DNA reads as TGTGCCAGCAGCTTGGCGGGCAGGGTGGATTCACCCCTCCACTTT.

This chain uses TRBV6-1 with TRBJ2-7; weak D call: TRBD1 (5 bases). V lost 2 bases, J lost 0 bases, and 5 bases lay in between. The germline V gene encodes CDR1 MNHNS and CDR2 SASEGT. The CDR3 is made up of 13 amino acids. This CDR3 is CASSETGSYEQYF. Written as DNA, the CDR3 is TGTGCCAGCAGTGAAACAGGCTCCTACGAGCAGTACTTC.

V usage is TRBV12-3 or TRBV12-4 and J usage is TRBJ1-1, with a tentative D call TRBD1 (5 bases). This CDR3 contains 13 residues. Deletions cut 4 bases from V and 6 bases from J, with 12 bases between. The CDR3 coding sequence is TGTGCCAGCAGTTCCAGGGAAGGCGCTGAAGCTTTCTTT. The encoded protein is CASSSREGAEAFF.

CDR3 residues: CASSIDREEPQHF. The CDR3 bases are TGTGCCAGTAGTATCGACCGGGAAGAGCCCCAGCATTTT. The chain has TRBV19 and TRBJ1-5; D is ambiguous. This CDR3 has 13 amino acids. V was cut by 3 bases and J by 8 bases, with 11 bases left in between. Germline assignment: CDR1 LNHDA and CDR2 SQIVND (reference sequence).

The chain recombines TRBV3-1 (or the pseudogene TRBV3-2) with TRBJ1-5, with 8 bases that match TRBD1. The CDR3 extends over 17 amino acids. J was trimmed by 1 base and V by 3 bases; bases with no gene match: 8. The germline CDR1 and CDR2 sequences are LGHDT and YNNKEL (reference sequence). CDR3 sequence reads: CASSHSQGVRSNQPQHF. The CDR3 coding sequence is TGTGCCAGCAGCCATTCACAGGGGGTCCGGAGCAATCAGCCCCAGCATTTT.

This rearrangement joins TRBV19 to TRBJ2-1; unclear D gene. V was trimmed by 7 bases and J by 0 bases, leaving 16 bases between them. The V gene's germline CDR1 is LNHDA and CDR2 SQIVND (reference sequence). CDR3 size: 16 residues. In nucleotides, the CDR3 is TGTGCCAGTAATTCCGAGACTTCAAGCTCCTACAATGAGCAGTTCTTC. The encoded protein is CASNSETSSSYNEQFF.

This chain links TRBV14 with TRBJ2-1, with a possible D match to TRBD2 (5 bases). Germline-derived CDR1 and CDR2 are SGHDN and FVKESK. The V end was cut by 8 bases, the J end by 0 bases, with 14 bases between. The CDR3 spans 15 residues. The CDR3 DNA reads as TGTGCCAGCTCGGCGGACTTGAGCTCCTACAATGAGCAGTTCTTC. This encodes CASSADLSSYNEQFF.

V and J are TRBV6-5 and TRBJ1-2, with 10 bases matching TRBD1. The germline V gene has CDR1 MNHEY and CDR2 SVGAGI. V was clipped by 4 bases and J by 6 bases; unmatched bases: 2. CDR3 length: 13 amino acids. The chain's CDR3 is CASSSGTGDGYTF. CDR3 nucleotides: TGTGCCAGCAGTTCCGGGACAGGGGATGGCTACACCTTC.

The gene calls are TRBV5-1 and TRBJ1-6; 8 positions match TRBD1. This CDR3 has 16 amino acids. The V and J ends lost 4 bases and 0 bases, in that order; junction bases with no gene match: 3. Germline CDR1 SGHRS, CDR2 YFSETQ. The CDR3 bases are TGCGCCAGCAGCGTAGGACAGGGCTCCTATAATTCACCCCTCCACTTT. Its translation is CASSVGQGSYNSPLHF.

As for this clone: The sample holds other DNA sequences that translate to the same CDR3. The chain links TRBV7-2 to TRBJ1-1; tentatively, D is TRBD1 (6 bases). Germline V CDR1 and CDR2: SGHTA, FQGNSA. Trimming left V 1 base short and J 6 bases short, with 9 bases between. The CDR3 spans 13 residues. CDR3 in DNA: TGTGCCAGCAGCTTAGTTGAGGGGGCTGAAGCTTTCTTT. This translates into CASSLVEGAEAFF.

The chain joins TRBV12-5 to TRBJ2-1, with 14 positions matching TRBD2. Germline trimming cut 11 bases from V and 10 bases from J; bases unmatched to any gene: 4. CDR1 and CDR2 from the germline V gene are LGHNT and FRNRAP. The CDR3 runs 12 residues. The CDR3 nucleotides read TGTGCTTCAAGGACTAGCGGGGGGGAGCAGTTCTTC. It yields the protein CASRTSGGEQFF.

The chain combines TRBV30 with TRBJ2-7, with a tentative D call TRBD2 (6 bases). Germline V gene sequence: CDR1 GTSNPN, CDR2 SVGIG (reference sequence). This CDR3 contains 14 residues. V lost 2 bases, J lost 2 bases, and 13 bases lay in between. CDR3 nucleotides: TGTGCCTGGAGTAGGGGCGGAGGGACCTACGAGCAGTACTTC. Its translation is CAWSRGGGTYEQYF.

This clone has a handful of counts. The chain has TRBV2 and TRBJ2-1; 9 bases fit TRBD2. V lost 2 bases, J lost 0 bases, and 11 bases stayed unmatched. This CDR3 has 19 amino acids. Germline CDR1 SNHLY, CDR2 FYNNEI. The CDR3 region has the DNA TGTGCCAGCAGTGAACTCTCGGCTAGCGGGAAGAGCTCCTACAATGAGCAGTTCTTC. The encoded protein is CASSELSASGKSSYNEQFF. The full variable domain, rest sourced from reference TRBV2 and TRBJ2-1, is EPEVTQTPSHQVTQMGQEVILRCVPISNHLYFYWYRQILGQKVEFLVSFYNNEISEKSEIFDDQFSVERPDGSNFTLKIRSTKLEDSAMYFCASSELSASGKSSYNEQFFGPGTRLTVL.

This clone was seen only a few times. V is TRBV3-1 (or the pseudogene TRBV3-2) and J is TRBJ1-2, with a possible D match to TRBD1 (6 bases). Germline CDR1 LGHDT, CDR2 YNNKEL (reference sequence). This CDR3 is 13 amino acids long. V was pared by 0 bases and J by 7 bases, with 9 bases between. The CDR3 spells CASSQDTGSGYTF. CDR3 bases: TGTGCCAGCAGCCAAGATACAGGGAGTGGCTACACCTTC.

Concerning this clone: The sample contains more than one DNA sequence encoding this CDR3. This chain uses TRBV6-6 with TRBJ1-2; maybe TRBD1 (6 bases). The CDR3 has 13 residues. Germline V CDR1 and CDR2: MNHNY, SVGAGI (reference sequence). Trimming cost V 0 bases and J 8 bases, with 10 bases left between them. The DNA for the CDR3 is TGTGCCAGCAGTTACTCGAACAGGGACGGCTACACCTTC. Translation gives CASSYSNRDGYTF.

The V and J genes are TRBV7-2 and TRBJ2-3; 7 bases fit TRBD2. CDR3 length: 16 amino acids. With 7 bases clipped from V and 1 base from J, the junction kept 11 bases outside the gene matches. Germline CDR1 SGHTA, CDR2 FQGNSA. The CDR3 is CASTENHLAGTDTQYF. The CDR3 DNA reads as TGTGCCAGCACCGAAAACCACCTAGCGGGCACAGATACGCAGTATTTT.

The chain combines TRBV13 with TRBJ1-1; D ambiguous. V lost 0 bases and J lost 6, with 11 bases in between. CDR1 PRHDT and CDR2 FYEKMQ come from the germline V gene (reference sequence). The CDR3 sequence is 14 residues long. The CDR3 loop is CASSLGFAGSEAFF. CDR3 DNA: TGTGCCAGCAGCTTAGGGTTCGCGGGATCTGAAGCTTTCTTT.

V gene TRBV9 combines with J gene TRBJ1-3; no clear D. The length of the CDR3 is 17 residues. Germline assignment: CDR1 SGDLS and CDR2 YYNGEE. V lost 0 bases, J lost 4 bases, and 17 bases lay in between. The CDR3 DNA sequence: TGTGCCAGCAGCGTAGGGGGAGGACCCAACTCGGGAAACACCATATATTTT. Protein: CASSVGGGPNSGNTIYF. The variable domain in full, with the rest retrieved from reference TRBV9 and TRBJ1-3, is DSGVTQTPKHLITATGQRVTLRCSPRSGDLSVYWYQQSLDQGLQFLIQYYNGEERAKGNILERFSAQQFPDLHSELNLSSLELGDSALYFCASSVGGGPNSGNTIYFGEGSWLTVV.

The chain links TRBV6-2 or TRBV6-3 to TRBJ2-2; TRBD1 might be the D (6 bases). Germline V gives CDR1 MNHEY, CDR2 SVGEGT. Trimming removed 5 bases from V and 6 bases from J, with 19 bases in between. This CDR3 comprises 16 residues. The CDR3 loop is CASSQVPGTNAGELFF. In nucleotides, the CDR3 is TGTGCCAGCAGTCAAGTGCCCGGGACAAATGCCGGGGAGCTGTTTTTT.

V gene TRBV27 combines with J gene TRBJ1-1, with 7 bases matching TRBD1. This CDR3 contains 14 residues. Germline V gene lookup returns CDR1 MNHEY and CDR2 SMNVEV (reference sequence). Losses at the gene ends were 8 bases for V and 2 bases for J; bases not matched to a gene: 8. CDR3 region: CASGRQGKNTEAFF. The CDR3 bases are TGTGCCAGCGGACGACAGGGAAAAAACACTGAAGCTTTCTTT.

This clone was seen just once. The CDR3 bases are TGTGCCAGTAGTAACAGGGGCACCGGGGAGCTGTTTTTT. This codes for CASSNRGTGELFF. The chain has TRBV19 and TRBJ2-2, with 7 bases that match TRBD1. Germline values: CDR1 LNHDA, CDR2 SQIVND (reference sequence). The ends lost 4 bases at V and 4 bases at J; junction bases unmatched: 0. This CDR3 spans 13 amino acids.

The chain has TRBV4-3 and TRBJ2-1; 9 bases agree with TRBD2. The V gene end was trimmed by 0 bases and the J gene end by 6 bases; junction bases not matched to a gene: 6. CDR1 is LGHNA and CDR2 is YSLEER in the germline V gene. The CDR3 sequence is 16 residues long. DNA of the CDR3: TGCGCCAGCAGCCAAGATGGGCTAGCGGGGCCCAATGAGCAGTTCTTC. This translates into CASSQDGLAGPNEQFF.

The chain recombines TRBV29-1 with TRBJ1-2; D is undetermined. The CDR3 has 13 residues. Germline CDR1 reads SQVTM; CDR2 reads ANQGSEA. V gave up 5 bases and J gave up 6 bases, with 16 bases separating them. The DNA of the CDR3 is TGCAGCGTTACAGCTGGCAGTCGACATGGCTACACCTTC. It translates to CSVTAGSRHGYTF. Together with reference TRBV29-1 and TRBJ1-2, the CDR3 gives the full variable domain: SAVISQKPSRDICQRGTSLTIQCQVDSQVTMMFWYRQQPGQSLTLIATANQGSEATYESGFVIDKFPISRPNLTFSTLTVSNMSPEDSSIYLCSVTAGSRHGYTFGSGTRLTVV.

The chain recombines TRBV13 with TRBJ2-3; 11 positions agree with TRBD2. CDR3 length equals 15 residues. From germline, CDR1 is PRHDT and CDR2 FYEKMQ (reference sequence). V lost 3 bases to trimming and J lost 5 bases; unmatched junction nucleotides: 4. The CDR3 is CASSFSGGAGDTQYF. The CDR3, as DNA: TGTGCCAGCAGCTTTAGCGGGGGGGCCGGAGATACGCAGTATTTT.

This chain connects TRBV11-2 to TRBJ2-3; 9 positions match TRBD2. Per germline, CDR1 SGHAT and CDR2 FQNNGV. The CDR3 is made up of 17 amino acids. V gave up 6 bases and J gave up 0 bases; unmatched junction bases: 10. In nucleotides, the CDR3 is TGTGCCAGCAGTCCGTCCCCGCTAGCGGGGAGCACAGATACGCAGTATTTT. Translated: CASSPSPLAGSTDTQYF.

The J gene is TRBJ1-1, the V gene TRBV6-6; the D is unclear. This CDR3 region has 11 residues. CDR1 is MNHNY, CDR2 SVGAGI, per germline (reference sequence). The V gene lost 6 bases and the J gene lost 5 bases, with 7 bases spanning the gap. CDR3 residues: CASRAYTEAFF. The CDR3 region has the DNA TGTGCCAGCAGGGCTTATACTGAAGCTTTCTTT.

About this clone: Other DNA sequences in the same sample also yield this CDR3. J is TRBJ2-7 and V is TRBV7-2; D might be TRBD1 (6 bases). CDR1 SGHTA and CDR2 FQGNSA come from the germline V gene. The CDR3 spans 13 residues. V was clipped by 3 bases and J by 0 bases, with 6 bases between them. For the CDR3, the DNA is TGTGCCAGCAGCTTGGACAGCTCCTACGAGCAGTACTTC. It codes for CASSLDSSYEQYF.